This TCR beta chain was recorded in a study of blood T cell repertoires in COVID-19. About the study: PBMCs, B-cell-depleted T cells, or T cells provided the cDNA or gDNA that made up the material.

Assay used: immunoSEQ multiplex PCR; TCRdb lists only in-frame clones, some missing. The sample consists of 200,000 to 250,000 clones, approximately 86% of them appearing once. Germline CDR1 reads SGHVS; CDR2 reads FQNEAQ. Trimming shortened V by 1 base and J by 9 bases, and 13 bases separated the two germline ends. The CDR3 spans 15 residues. Sequencing input: peripheral blood. This rearrangement joins TRBV7-8 to TRBJ1-6, with D maybe TRBD1 (5 bases). The TCR sequence derives from a woman aged 45 to 65 with COVID-19, enrolled during active disease. CDR3 DNA: TGTGCCAGCAGCTTAGGTGCCAGGGCGGCTTCACCCCTCCACTTT. It translates to CASSLGARAASPLHF.